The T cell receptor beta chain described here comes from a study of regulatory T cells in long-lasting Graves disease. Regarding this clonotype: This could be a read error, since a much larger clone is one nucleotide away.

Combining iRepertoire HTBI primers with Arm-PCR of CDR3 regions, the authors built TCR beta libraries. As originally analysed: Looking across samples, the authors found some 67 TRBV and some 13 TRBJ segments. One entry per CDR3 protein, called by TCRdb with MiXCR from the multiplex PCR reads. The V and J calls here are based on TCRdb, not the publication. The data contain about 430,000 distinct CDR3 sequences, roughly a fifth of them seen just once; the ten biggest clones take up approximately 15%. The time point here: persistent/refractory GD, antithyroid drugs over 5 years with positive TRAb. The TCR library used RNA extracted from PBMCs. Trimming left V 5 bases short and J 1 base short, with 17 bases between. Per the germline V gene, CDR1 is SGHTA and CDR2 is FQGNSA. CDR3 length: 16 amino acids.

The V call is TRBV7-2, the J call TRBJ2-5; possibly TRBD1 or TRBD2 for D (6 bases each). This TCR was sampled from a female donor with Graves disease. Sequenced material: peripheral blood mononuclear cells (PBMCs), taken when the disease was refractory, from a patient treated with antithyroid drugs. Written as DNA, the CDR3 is TGTGCCAGCAGCCCTAACAGGGCGGGAATCCAAGAGACCCAGTACTTC. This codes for CASSPNRAGIQETQYF.